A single sample gave rise to the 12 T cell receptor beta chains below, sequenced in a study of blood T cell repertoires in COVID-19 (TCRdb year 2020). The method behind the library was the immunoSEQ multiplex PCR assay. The source is immuneACCESS, and TCRdb retained only in-frame sequences with V and J called. Part of the clones is not carried over; for the studies checked, unresolved V genes explain less than half of this, and the remainder is unexplained. The sample includes about 240,000 clones, with roughly four fifths observed a single time. The top ten clonotypes cover roughly 9.6% of the sample. Material: peripheral blood. The origin of the receptors is a woman at least 80 years old with acute or convalescent COVID-19.

This chain links TRBV28 with TRBJ1-2; 11 bases map to TRBD1. Germline V gene lookup returns CDR1 MDHEN and CDR2 SYDVKM. The trim removed 6 bases at V and 5 bases at J, leaving 11 bases unmatched. The CDR3 has 16 residues. The CDR3 nucleotides are TGTGCCAGCAGGTTCCGGACAGGGGGCTCTGGGTATGGCTACACCTTC. Translated: CASRFRTGGSGYGYTF.

This chain links TRBV5-3 with TRBJ2-5, with 8 bases fitting TRBD1. TRBV5-3 is placed among ORFs of uncertain function. The J segment lost 5 bases and the V segment lost 4 bases, leaving 10 bases of the junction unmatched. This CDR3 region has 15 residues. DNA of the CDR3: TGTGCCAGAAGCCCAGGGACAGGTCCTAGGGAGACCCAGTACTTC. It specifies CARSPGTGPRETQYF.

The chain joins TRBV19 to TRBJ2-2; 10 positions agree with TRBD1. Germline lookup yields CDR1 LNHDA and CDR2 SQIVND (reference sequence). J lost 5 bases, V lost 10 bases, and 7 bases had no gene match. This CDR3 is built from 14 residues. The CDR3 nucleotides are TGTGCCACCGAGACAGGGGGCAGGACCGGGGAGCTGTTTTTT. It translates to CATETGGRTGELFF.

This chain joins TRBV28 and TRBJ2-7, with TRBD2 identical over 7 bases. This CDR3 has 18 residues. V shed 1 base and J 0 bases; nucleotides not matched to a gene: 12. Germline V gene lookup returns CDR1 MDHEN and CDR2 SYDVKM. The CDR3 here is CASSLSPGGRASSYEQYF. In DNA form, the CDR3 reads TGTGCCAGCAGTTTATCCCCTGGGGGGAGGGCTAGCTCCTACGAGCAGTACTTC. The whole variable domain, filled in from reference TRBV28 and TRBJ2-7, reads DVKVTQSSRYLVKRTGEKVFLECVQDMDHENMFWYRQDPGLGLRLIYFSYDVKMKEKGDIPEGYSVSREKKERFSLILESASTNQTSMYLCASSLSPGGRASSYEQYFGPGTRLTVT.

Concerning this clone: The same CDR3 also results from other DNA sequences found in this sample. V usage is TRBV18 and J usage is TRBJ1-2; maybe TRBD1 (5 bases). CDR1 KGHSH and CDR2 LQKENI come from the germline V gene. The V gene lost 2 bases and the J gene lost 2 bases, with 6 bases spanning the gap. The CDR3 sequence is 13 residues long. CDR3 loop: CASSPSGNYGYTF. The CDR3 DNA sequence: TGTGCCAGCTCACCATCAGGGAACTATGGCTACACCTTC. Drawing the rest from reference TRBV18 and TRBJ1-2, the complete variable domain is NAGVMQNPRHLVRRRGQEARLRCSPMKGHSHVYWYRQLPEEGLKFMVYLQKENIIDESGMPKERFSAEFPKEGPSILRIQQVVRGDSAAYFCASSPSGNYGYTFGSGTRLTVV.

The chain carries TRBV6-5 and TRBJ1-3; unclear D gene. The V end was cut by 6 bases, the J end by 0 bases, with 12 bases between. In germline, CDR1 is MNHEY, CDR2 SVGAGI. The CDR3 totals 15 residues. The DNA of the CDR3 is TGTGCCAGCAGCGACTCCGCAGCCTCTGGAAACACCATATATTTT. Protein: CASSDSAASGNTIYF.

Notes on this clone: The same CDR3 is also encoded by other DNA sequences in this sample. V is TRBV6-5 and J is TRBJ2-7; D ambiguous. Germline assignment: CDR1 MNHEY and CDR2 SVGAGI. V dropped 3 bases and J dropped 2 bases, with 11 bases sitting between them. The CDR3 sequence is 14 residues long. DNA of the CDR3: TGTGCCAGCAGTTATCGCGGTCAAACCTACGAGCAGTACTTC. Translated: CASSYRGQTYEQYF.

This clone was observed once. V is TRBV9 and J is TRBJ1-2; 7 positions match TRBD1. The CDR3 totals 15 residues. The V and J ends lost 4 bases and 6 bases, in that order; junction bases with no gene match: 12. The V gene's germline CDR1 is SGDLS and CDR2 YYNGEE. This CDR3 reads CASSSRAGGKNGYTF. The CDR3 DNA reads as TGTGCCAGCAGCTCCCGGGCAGGGGGAAAGAATGGCTACACCTTC.

The sample holds one count of this clone. The J gene is TRBJ1-3, the V gene TRBV9; D possibly corresponds to TRBD1 (5 bases). From germline, CDR1 is SGDLS and CDR2 YYNGEE. Trimming took off 2 bases at V and 0 bases at J, with 9 bases between the two ends. CDR3 size: 15 residues. The CDR3 DNA is TGTGCCAGCAGCGTGGGGGGAAACTCTGGAAACACCATATATTTT. It specifies CASSVGGNSGNTIYF.

The CDR3 bases are TGTGCCAGCAGTGTGATGGCAGGGTCTAACTATGGCTACACCTTC. Translated, it gives CASSVMAGSNYGYTF. The gene calls are TRBV28 and TRBJ1-2; D might be TRBD1 (5 bases). CDR1 and CDR2 (germline): MDHEN, SYDVKM. The CDR3 is 15 residues long. Trimming left V 5 bases short and J 0 bases short, with 13 bases between.

This clone showed up just once. The chain couples TRBV28 to TRBJ1-2; 7 bases agree with TRBD1. The germline V gene has CDR1 MDHEN and CDR2 SYDVKM. With 5 bases clipped from V and 3 bases from J, the junction kept 18 bases outside the gene matches. There are 18 residues in the CDR3. DNA of the CDR3: TGTGCCAGCAGTAGTTATGGAAAGTGGGGACAGATCGACTATGGCTACACCTTC. Translation: CASSSYGKWGQIDYGYTF.

V gene TRBV10-3 combines with J gene TRBJ2-7, with D possibly being TRBD2 (5 bases). The germline gives CDR1 ENHRY, CDR2 SYGVKD. The CDR3 contains 11 residues. Trimming removed 4 bases at V and 5 bases at J, with 6 bases between. The CDR3 spells CAISAGNEQYF. CDR3 nucleotide sequence: TGTGCCATCAGTGCGGGGAACGAGCAGTACTTC.